Below, 17 T cell receptor beta chains from the same sample are listed, as sequenced in a study of T cells in Graves' hyperthyroidism and ophthalmopathy. Amplification of TCR beta CDR3 regions used RNA as the template. TCR CDR3 underwent first-round RT-PCR with the HTBI primer set. TCRdb re-derived calls from the multiplex PCR reads in MiXCR, one entry per CDR3 protein. The data show about 570,000 distinct CDR3 sequences, with 12% to 15% seen just once and approximately 15% held by the top ten. The sample was blood. The receptors come from a woman aged 40 to 50 with Graves' hyperthyroidism.

This clonotype was seen ten or more times. The J gene is TRBJ2-1, the V gene TRBV7-8; possibly TRBD2 for D (5 bases). The CDR3 has 13 residues. Trimming left V 0 bases short and J 9 bases short, with 9 bases between. Looked up from germline, CDR1 is SGHVS and CDR2 is FQNEAQ. CDR3: CASSLASGSEQFF. In DNA form, the CDR3 reads TGTGCCAGCAGCTTAGCCTCGGGAAGTGAGCAGTTCTTC.

The J gene is TRBJ1-6, the V gene TRBV12-3 or TRBV12-4; no definite D call. The CDR3 sequence is 13 residues long. In nucleotides, the CDR3 is TGTGCTGTCGCGGCGGAAATTAATTCACCCCTCCACTTT. It yields the protein CAVAAEINSPLHF.

This clonotype was seen a few times. This could be a read error, since a much larger clone is one nucleotide away. The V gene is TRBV6-1, the J gene TRBJ2-7, with D uncertain. Per germline, CDR1 MNHNS and CDR2 SASEGT. There are 13 residues in the CDR3. CDR3 protein: CAGSEARTYEQYF. The CDR3 DNA sequence: TGTGCCGGCAGTGAAGCTAGAACCTACGAGCAGTACTTC.

This chain joins TRBV10-1 and TRBJ2-5, with a possible D match to TRBD1 (5 bases). The germline CDR1 and CDR2 sequences are WNHNN and SYGVQD (reference sequence). The CDR3 totals 13 residues. Trimming took off 0 bases at V and 5 bases at J, with 7 bases between the two ends. The DNA for the CDR3 is TGCGCCAGCAGTGAGTCAGGGGTGGAGACCCAGTACTTC. As protein: CASSESGVETQYF.

This clonotype was picked up many times. The V call is TRBV12-3 or TRBV12-4, the J call TRBJ1-3; weak D call: TRBD1 (6 bases). V was clipped by 3 bases and J by 4 bases, with 7 bases between them. This CDR3 comprises 13 residues. CDR3 nucleotides: TGTGCCAGCAGTTTGACAGGAGGAAACACCATATATTTT. Protein product: CASSLTGGNTIYF.

This clonotype was seen a handful of times. The chain combines TRBV20-1 with TRBJ2-2, with 8 bases aligning to TRBD1. Germline assignment: CDR1 DFQATT and CDR2 SNEGSKA (reference sequence). V was clipped by 1 base and J by 2 bases; unmatched bases: 0. The CDR3 is 14 amino acids. This CDR3 is CSARAGGNTGELFF. In DNA, the CDR3 is TGCAGTGCTAGAGCAGGGGGCAACACCGGGGAGCTGTTTTTT.

This clonotype was found many times. The rearrangement joins TRBV12-3 or TRBV12-4 to TRBJ2-5; TRBD2 matches at 11 bases. The CDR3 runs to 15 residues. J was trimmed by 5 bases and V by 5 bases; bases with no gene match: 7. CDR3 sequence: CASSPGTSGGETQYF. As DNA, the CDR3 is TGTGCCAGCAGTCCTGGGACTAGCGGAGGGGAGACCCAGTACTTC.

This clonotype was seen a few times. This chain joins TRBV7-2 and TRBJ2-3; the match to TRBD2 covers 7 bases. The CDR3 consists of 17 residues. Germline V gene data show CDR1 as SGHTA and CDR2 as FQGNSA. Unmatched junction bases numbered 17, after V lost 6 bases and J lost 5 bases. The CDR3 nucleotides read TGTGCCAGCAGACGCCTCGGCGGGAGCCCCGCGGGAGATACGCAGTATTTT. Protein product: CASRRLGGSPAGDTQYF. The full variable domain, in which reference TRBV7-2 and TRBJ2-3 provide the parts outside the CDR3, is GAGVSQSPSNKVTEKGKDVELRCDPISGHTALYWYRQSLGQGLEFLIYFQGNSAPDKSGLPSDRFSAERTGGSVSTLTIQRTQQEDSAVYLCASRRLGGSPAGDTQYFGPGTRLTVL.

This clonotype was detected a few times. CDR3 DNA: TGTGCCAGCAGCTTAGCCATGTTACCGGAGAGTAACACCATATATTTT. Encoded protein: CASSLAMLPESNTIYF. The chain links TRBV7-9 to TRBJ1-3; D is unclear. This CDR3 contains 16 residues. The V gene lost 0 bases and the J gene lost 7 bases, with 16 bases spanning the gap. Germline V lookup: CDR1 SEHNR, CDR2 FQNEAQ (reference sequence).

This clonotype was recorded many times. This sequence joins TRBV11-2 and TRBJ2-3; TRBD1 might be the D (6 bases). The CDR3 totals 14 residues. The germline gives CDR1 SGHAT, CDR2 FQNNGV. Trimming removed 5 bases from V and 4 bases from J, with 13 bases in between. The CDR3: CASSSQGTSDTQYF. In DNA, the CDR3 is TGTGCCAGCAGCAGCCAGGGGACGTCAGATACGCAGTATTTT.

This clonotype was recorded at least ten times. The V and J genes are TRBV11-2 and TRBJ1-1, with 7 bases fitting TRBD1. CDR1 and CDR2 (germline): SGHAT, FQNNGV. Germline trimming cut 6 bases from V and 3 bases from J; bases unmatched to any gene: 7. There are 14 residues in the CDR3. The CDR3 sequence: CASSLQGLYTEAFF. The CDR3 bases are TGTGCCAGCAGTTTACAGGGGCTGTACACTGAAGCTTTCTTT.

Ten or more counts support this clonotype. The J gene is TRBJ2-7, the V gene TRBV6-1, with D perhaps TRBD2 (5 bases). Trimming pared 2 bases from V and 0 bases from J, leaving 11 bases between. The CDR3 has 15 residues. Germline V CDR1 and CDR2: MNHNS, SASEGT. CDR3 DNA: TGTGCCAGCAGTGAACGAGCGGAAAGCTCCTACGAGCAGTACTTC. Residues: CASSERAESSYEQYF.

This sequence joins TRBV28 and TRBJ1-5; the D is unclear. The CDR3 spans 14 residues. V was clipped by 6 bases and J by 0 bases, with 9 bases between them. Germline V gene lookup returns CDR1 MDHEN and CDR2 SYDVKM. The CDR3: CASSWANSNQPQHF. CDR3 nucleotide sequence: TGTGCCAGCAGCTGGGCAAATAGCAATCAGCCCCAGCATTTT.

This clonotype was seen repeatedly, ten times or more. The rearrangement joins TRBV20-1 to TRBJ2-5, with TRBD2 identical over 11 bases. The CDR3 has 14 residues. The germline V gene encodes CDR1 DFQATT and CDR2 SNEGSKA (reference sequence). Trimming took 3 bases from V and 4 from J; bases not matched to a gene: 4. For the CDR3, the DNA is TGCAGTGCTAGGCGGCTAGCGGGAGGAGAGACCCAGTACTTC. Amino acids: CSARRLAGGETQYF.

The chain recombines TRBV7-2 with TRBJ2-7, with D unresolved. Germline V gene sequence: CDR1 SGHTA, CDR2 FQGNSA. Trimming took 5 bases from V and 4 from J, leaving 9 bases between them. The CDR3 runs 12 residues. CDR3 sequence: CASSSYTYEQYF. The CDR3 coding sequence is TGTGCCAGCAGCAGCTACACATACGAGCAGTACTTC.

The rearrangement links TRBV5-5 to TRBJ1-1, with TRBD1 matching 8 bases. This CDR3 has 15 residues. Germline V CDR1 and CDR2: SGHKS, YYEKEE (reference sequence). The V segment lost 0 bases and the J segment 6 bases; nucleotides outside the gene matches: 7. The CDR3 DNA reads as TGTGCCAGCAGCTTGGAAGACAGGGGTTGGGCTGAAGCTTTCTTT. Its protein product is CASSLEDRGWAEAFF.

This clonotype was picked up many times. The V and J genes are TRBV2 and TRBJ2-7, with 7 bases lining up with TRBD1. The CDR3 is 13 amino acids. Looked up from germline, CDR1 is SNHLY and CDR2 is FYNNEI. CDR3 in DNA: TGTGCTACACTCCGGGACAGTACCTACGAGCAGTACTTC. Translating it yields CATLRDSTYEQYF. The whole variable domain, filled in from reference TRBV2 and TRBJ2-7, reads EPEVTQTPSHQVTQMGQEVILRCVPISNHLYFYWYRQILGQKVEFLVSFYNNEISEKSEIFDDQFSVERPDGSNFTLKIRSTKLEDSAMYFCATLRDSTYEQYFGPGTRLTVT.